This record concerns one TCR beta chain sequence. The sample contains more than one DNA sequence encoding this CDR3. Authors' data handling: The authors estimated nucleated cell counts from reference gene primer amplification. Sequencing used immunoSEQ multiplex PCR; TCRdb keeps in-frame clones, though not all of them. The V and J calls and clone size were taken over from that table, and D and trimming were inferred from the DNA. Of some 110,000 clones detected, about 83% appear once; the ten largest clones hold about 6.8%. The ends lost 0 bases at V and 2 bases at J; junction bases unmatched: 1. The germline V gene encodes CDR1 MNHEY and CDR2 SVGAGI. The CDR3 is 14 residues long. This record belongs to a study of blood T cell repertoires in COVID-19. The overall study: Sites across the United States, Italy and Spain contributed samples from acute and convalescent COVID-19.

This TCR came from an older man with acute or convalescent COVID-19. Sequenced material: peripheral blood. The gene calls are TRBV6-5 and TRBJ2-7; TRBD2 agrees at 7 bases. The CDR3 sequence: CASSYSAGAYEQYF. For the CDR3, the DNA is TGTGCCAGCAGTTACTCGGCGGGAGCCTACGAGCAGTACTTC.